This passage covers 32 T cell receptor beta chains from one sample sequenced in a study of blood T cell repertoires in COVID-19. Generated by immunoSEQ multiplex PCR, the TCRdb table keeps only in-frame clones and is missing some. This sample has about 120,000 clones, with around 87% found just once. Specimen: peripheral blood. These receptors were taken from a woman in her 70s with acute or convalescent COVID-19.

In this sample, this clone turned up a few times. V and J are TRBV9 and TRBJ1-3; D remains ambiguous. The germline V gene has CDR1 SGDLS and CDR2 YYNGEE. The CDR3 has 16 residues. V was shortened by 0 bases and J by 0 bases, with 10 bases between the two germline ends. This CDR3 reads CASSVGQAGSGNTIYF. The CDR3 DNA reads as TGTGCCAGCAGCGTAGGTCAGGCAGGCTCTGGAAACACCATATATTTT.

This sequence joins TRBV15 and TRBJ1-5; 8 bases match TRBD1. Germline V gene lookup returns CDR1 LNHNV and CDR2 YYDKDF (reference sequence). The CDR3 has 13 amino acids. J was trimmed by 5 bases and V by 5 bases; bases with no gene match: 2. The CDR3 reads CATSLQGDQPQHF. The CDR3 DNA sequence: TGTGCCACCAGCTTACAGGGGGATCAGCCCCAGCATTTT.

This chain connects TRBV28 to TRBJ2-7; D uncertain. The CDR3 length is 12 residues. Per the germline V gene, CDR1 is MDHEN and CDR2 is SYDVKM. V lost 7 bases and J lost 2, with 9 bases in between. The CDR3 here is CASKGAAYEQYF. CDR3 coding DNA: TGTGCCAGCAAAGGAGCCGCCTACGAGCAGTACTTC.

This chain uses TRBV3-1 (or the pseudogene TRBV3-2) with TRBJ2-3, with D possibly being TRBD1 (5 bases). V lost 0 bases to trimming and J lost 7 bases, with 11 bases between them. Germline V gives CDR1 LGHDT, CDR2 YNNKEL (reference sequence). There are 14 residues in the CDR3. The chain's CDR3 is CASSQDVGHNTQYF. The CDR3 DNA follows: TGTGCCAGCAGCCAAGATGTAGGACATAATACGCAGTATTTT.

The V gene is TRBV5-1, the J gene TRBJ1-2, with TRBD1 matching over 7 bases. The CDR3 extends over 14 amino acids. The V gene's germline CDR1 is SGHRS and CDR2 YFSETQ. The V and J ends lost 4 bases and 7 bases, in that order; junction bases with no gene match: 10. As DNA, the CDR3 is TGCGCCAGCAGCCCGGGTCAGGGGGTCTCTGGCTACACCTTC. This sequence encodes CASSPGQGVSGYTF.

This chain joins TRBV6-5 and TRBJ1-2; 8 bases map to TRBD1. This CDR3 is built from 15 residues. J gave up 6 bases and V 4 bases, and 10 bases lay outside the gene matches. Germline V gives CDR1 MNHEY, CDR2 SVGAGI. The CDR3, as DNA: TGTGCCAGCAGTTTCCATTCCGGGACAGGTCATGGCTACACCTTC. This gives the protein CASSFHSGTGHGYTF.

The CDR3 loop is CASSSRSGTLEGYTF. The CDR3 region has the DNA TGTGCCAGCAGCAGCCGTTCAGGGACTCTGGAGGGCTACACCTTC. The chain uses TRBV7-3 and TRBJ1-2; a possible D gene is TRBD1 (5 bases). Germline V gene sequence: CDR1 SGHTA, CDR2 FQGTGA. V was cut by 5 bases and J by 8 bases, with 21 bases left in between. The CDR3 runs 15 residues.

The chain uses TRBV3-1 (or the pseudogene TRBV3-2) and TRBJ1-6; D remains ambiguous. The germline gives CDR1 LGHDT, CDR2 YNNKEL (reference sequence). This CDR3 spans 14 amino acids. V shed 4 bases and J shed 5 bases, with 9 bases lying between them. The DNA for the CDR3 is TGTGCCAGCAGCCGCGGCTCGAATAATTCACCCCTCCACTTT. Amino acid sequence: CASSRGSNNSPLHF.

This rearrangement joins TRBV19 to TRBJ2-3, with 13 bases lining up with TRBD2. Germline CDR1 is LNHDA and CDR2 is SQIVND (reference sequence). The J segment lost 6 bases and the V segment lost 9 bases, leaving 9 bases of the junction unmatched. CDR3 length equals 15 residues. CDR3 nucleotide sequence: TGTGCCAGCCGACCGGGGACTAGCGGGGCTGATACGCAGTATTTT. Its translation: CASRPGTSGADTQYF.

This clone was counted only a few times. The V and J genes are TRBV13 and TRBJ1-1; D gene ambiguous. Germline V gives CDR1 PRHDT, CDR2 FYEKMQ (reference sequence). The CDR3 runs 14 residues. V was shortened by 3 bases and J by 0 bases, with 8 bases between the two germline ends. This CDR3 is CASSFIQMNTEAFF. The CDR3 DNA reads as TGTGCCAGCAGCTTCATACAAATGAACACTGAAGCTTTCTTT.

The gene calls are TRBV30 and TRBJ2-2; D is possibly TRBD2 (6 bases). Deletions cut 2 bases from V and 6 bases from J, with 10 bases between. Germline loops: CDR1 GTSNPN, CDR2 SVGIG (reference sequence). The CDR3 covers 13 residues. The CDR3 DNA reads as TGTGCCTGGAGTCCCGGGGGACCCGGGGAGCTGTTTTTT. It codes for CAWSPGGPGELFF. Filled out from reference TRBV30 and TRBJ2-2, the complete variable domain reads SQTIHQWPATLVQPVGSPLSLECTVEGTSNPNLYWYRQAAGRGLQLLFYSVGIGQISSEVPQNLSASRPQDRQFILSSKKLLLSDSGFYLCAWSPGGPGELFFGEGSRLTVL.

The chain links TRBV19 to TRBJ1-2; possibly TRBD1 for D (5 bases). Germline V gene data show CDR1 as LNHDA and CDR2 as SQIVND (reference sequence). The CDR3 spans 13 residues. V was trimmed by 3 bases and J by 8 bases, leaving 13 bases between them. In DNA form, the CDR3 reads TGTGCCAGTAGTATGTCAGGGAACAGGGGCTACACCTTC. This translates into CASSMSGNRGYTF.

The chain combines TRBV7-9 with TRBJ2-2, with 12 bases fitting TRBD2. Germline V gives CDR1 SEHNR, CDR2 FQNEAQ (reference sequence). The CDR3 consists of 15 residues. V gave up 5 bases and J gave up 7 bases; unmatched junction bases: 5. The CDR3: CASSASGGAIGELFF. For the CDR3, the DNA is TGTGCCAGCAGCGCTAGCGGGGGGGCGATCGGGGAGCTGTTTTTT.

The chain is built from TRBV5-6 and TRBJ1-6; D ambiguous. Germline loops: CDR1 SGHDT, CDR2 YYEEEE. This CDR3 region has 17 residues. Trimming shortened V by 1 base and J by 3 bases, and 14 bases separated the two germline ends. Written as DNA, the CDR3 is TGTGCCAGCAGCTTGCGGCCATCGGAGGTCTATAATTCACCCCTCCACTTT. Translation gives CASSLRPSEVYNSPLHF.

The chain joins TRBV28 to TRBJ2-7, with unresolved D. CDR1 and CDR2 from the germline V gene are MDHEN and SYDVKM. With 6 bases removed from V and 7 bases from J, the gap between germline ends came to 13 bases. This CDR3 contains 12 residues. The DNA for the CDR3 is TGTGCCAGCAGCCACCCCCCCGGGGAGCAGTACTTC. Translation: CASSHPPGEQYF.

This clone was picked up one time. The chain combines TRBV5-1 with TRBJ2-3, with a weak D call TRBD2 (5 bases). Germline loops: CDR1 SGHRS, CDR2 YFSETQ. The V end was cut by 2 bases, the J end by 2 bases, with 9 bases between. This CDR3 spans 14 amino acids. The DNA of the CDR3 is TGCGCCAGCAGCTTCGGACTCGACACAGATACGCAGTATTTT. It is translated as CASSFGLDTDTQYF.

CDR3 sequence: CASNVVGRFTDTQYF. In DNA form, the CDR3 reads TGTGCCAGCAACGTGGTTGGGCGTTTCACAGATACGCAGTATTTT. The V and J genes are TRBV9 and TRBJ2-3; D call uncertain. The CDR3 contains 15 residues. Germline loops: CDR1 SGDLS, CDR2 YYNGEE. V gave up 6 bases and J gave up 2 bases, with 16 bases separating them.

The chain combines TRBV7-9 with TRBJ2-7, with a tentative D call TRBD2 (7 bases). The CDR3 is made up of 13 amino acids. The V gene lost 5 bases and the J gene lost 7 bases, with 15 bases spanning the gap. Germline lookup yields CDR1 SEHNR and CDR2 FQNEAQ (reference sequence). The DNA for the CDR3 is TGTGCCAGCAGCGCCCGGGGGGCGGGGGAGCAGTACTTC. Its protein is CASSARGAGEQYF.

The chain uses TRBV5-4 and TRBJ2-1, with D tentatively TRBD1 (6 bases). CDR3 length: 15 residues. V was pared by 0 bases and J by 6 bases, with 13 bases between. Germline CDR1 reads SGHNT; CDR2 reads YYREEE (reference sequence). CDR3 DNA sequence: TGTGCCAGCAGCTTGGATGGGCAGGGGTTCAATGAGCAGTTCTTC. Protein: CASSLDGQGFNEQFF.

The chain carries TRBV11-2 and TRBJ2-1, with D tentatively TRBD2 (5 bases). Germline V CDR1 and CDR2: SGHAT, FQNNGV. This CDR3 comprises 15 residues. V was trimmed by 5 bases and J by 2 bases, leaving 13 bases between them. CDR3 sequence: CASSLTILTYNEQFF. Written as DNA, the CDR3 is TGTGCCAGCAGCCTGACTATCCTTACCTACAATGAGCAGTTCTTC.

This chain links TRBV5-4 with TRBJ2-2; the match to TRBD1 covers 8 bases. The CDR3 is 15 residues long. Germline CDR1 and CDR2: SGHNT and YYREEE (reference sequence). The ends lost 0 bases at V and 4 bases at J; junction bases unmatched: 2. The CDR3 loop reads CASSLGTGTTGELFF. Here the CDR3 DNA reads TGTGCCAGCAGCTTGGGGACAGGGACCACCGGGGAGCTGTTTTTT.

This clone was observed a few times. V and J are TRBV3-1 (or the pseudogene TRBV3-2) and TRBJ1-1; 8 bases are a match to TRBD1. The V gene's germline CDR1 is LGHDT and CDR2 YNNKEL (reference sequence). CDR3 length: 14 residues. V shed 6 bases, J shed 4 bases, and the junction held 7 bases outside the gene matches. CDR3 protein: CASRETGDSTEAFF. The CDR3 nucleotides are TGTGCCAGCAGGGAGACAGGGGATAGCACTGAAGCTTTCTTT.

The rearrangement joins TRBV20-1 to TRBJ1-2, with 7 bases identical to TRBD1. The CDR3 has 11 residues. Germline CDR1 is DFQATT and CDR2 is SNEGSKA (reference sequence). V was pared by 0 bases and J by 14 bases, with 6 bases of the junction left unmatched. CDR3 in DNA: TGCAGTGCTAGAGAGTCGGACAGGAATACCTTC. Its translation is CSARESDRNTF.

This chain connects TRBV3-1 (or the pseudogene TRBV3-2) to TRBJ2-7; 8 nucleotides match TRBD1. This CDR3 spans 13 amino acids. Germline V lookup: CDR1 LGHDT, CDR2 YNNKEL (reference sequence). V lost 5 bases to trimming and J lost 3 bases; unmatched junction nucleotides: 3. CDR3 nucleotides: TGTGCCAGCAGCATAGACAGGGGCTACGAGCAGTACTTC. Its protein product is CASSIDRGYEQYF.

The chain has TRBV29-1 and TRBJ1-4; TRBD1 agrees at 7 bases. After removal of 7 bases from V and 0 bases from J, the junction contained 8 bases not matched to a gene. This CDR3 comprises 15 residues. Germline-derived CDR1 and CDR2 are SQVTM and ANQGSEA. The CDR3 spells CSAGQDLATNEKLFF. CDR3 nucleotide sequence: TGCAGCGCAGGACAGGACCTTGCAACTAATGAAAAACTGTTTTTT.

The chain carries TRBV18 and TRBJ2-1; 10 bases agree with TRBD1. The CDR3 has 17 residues. The germline gives CDR1 KGHSH, CDR2 LQKENI. The V and J ends lost 0 bases and 4 bases, in that order; junction bases with no gene match: 6. CDR3 in amino acids: CASSPPSLGQGYNEQFF. The DNA for the CDR3 is TGTGCCAGCTCACCACCCTCTCTGGGACAGGGGTACAATGAGCAGTTCTTC. The full variable domain, rest sourced from reference TRBV18 and TRBJ2-1, is NAGVMQNPRHLVRRRGQEARLRCSPMKGHSHVYWYRQLPEEGLKFMVYLQKENIIDESGMPKERFSAEFPKEGPSILRIQQVVRGDSAAYFCASSPPSLGQGYNEQFFGPGTRLTVL.

V is TRBV30 and J is TRBJ2-1; 7 bases are a match to TRBD2. Germline values: CDR1 GTSNPN, CDR2 SVGIG (reference sequence). Trimming at V came to 0 bases and at J to 7 bases, leaving 12 bases not matched to a gene. This CDR3 is 16 amino acids long. CDR3 region: CAWSVPLGRGKNEQFF. CDR3 nucleotide sequence: TGTGCCTGGAGTGTACCACTGGGGCGGGGGAAGAATGAGCAGTTCTTC.

This clone was recorded once. The rearrangement uses TRBV18 and TRBJ2-6; the D gene is possibly TRBD2 (7 bases). Germline V gene sequence: CDR1 KGHSH, CDR2 LQKENI. V was shortened by 1 base and J by 0 bases, with 10 bases between the two germline ends. The CDR3 contains 17 residues. CDR3 protein: CASSPRGGGSGANVLTF. The CDR3 DNA sequence: TGTGCCAGCTCACCACGGGGGGGCGGCTCTGGGGCCAACGTCCTGACTTTC.

The V gene is TRBV7-2, the J gene TRBJ1-2; 7 bases are shared with TRBD1. The germline V gene has CDR1 SGHTA and CDR2 FQGNSA. V lost 4 bases to trimming and J lost 4 bases; unmatched junction nucleotides: 15. The CDR3 consists of 17 residues. CDR3 in amino acids: CASSSRRDSRPLYGYTF. CDR3 coding DNA: TGTGCCAGCAGCTCGCGCCGGGACAGCCGCCCTCTCTATGGCTACACCTTC.

V is TRBV5-4 and J is TRBJ2-7, with 11 bases fitting TRBD1. This CDR3 comprises 14 residues. The germline V gene has CDR1 SGHNT and CDR2 YYREEE (reference sequence). Losses at the gene ends were 3 bases for V and 4 bases for J; bases not matched to a gene: 3. This chain's CDR3 is CASSSGQGEYEQYF. The DNA for the CDR3 is TGTGCCAGCAGCTCGGGACAGGGGGAATACGAGCAGTACTTC.

This chain uses TRBV4-1 with TRBJ2-5; 9 bases map to TRBD2. CDR3 size: 16 residues. Trimming at V came to 4 bases and at J to 6 bases, leaving 12 bases not matched to a gene. Germline V lookup: CDR1 MGHRA, CDR2 YSYEKL. This CDR3 is CASSPGRGGLPKTQYF. CDR3 nucleotides: TGCGCCAGCAGCCCGGGGCGGGGGGGGCTTCCGAAGACCCAGTACTTC.

The rearrangement joins TRBV6-2 or TRBV6-3 to TRBJ2-5; TRBD1 agrees at 7 bases. The CDR3 has 15 residues. Germline V lookup: CDR1 MNHEY, CDR2 SVGEGT. V shed 6 bases and J 4 bases; nucleotides not matched to a gene: 11. The CDR3 sequence: CASSSTGRVGETQYF. The CDR3 bases are TGTGCCAGCAGCTCGACAGGGAGAGTTGGAGAGACCCAGTACTTC.